Given below is one TCR beta chain in context. No antigen is known for it. Through Arm-PCR of CDR3 regions and iRepertoire HTBI primers, TCR beta libraries were built. TCRdb passed the multiplex PCR reads through MiXCR, listing each CDR3 protein once. The table records roughly 450,000 distinct CDR3 sequences, around 24% of them present only once. The length of the CDR3 is 14 residues. The germline CDR1 and CDR2 sequences are LGHDT and YNNKEL (reference sequence). Trimming removed 0 bases at V and 4 bases at J, with 10 bases between. Time point given: persistent/refractory GD, antithyroid drugs over 5 years with positive TRAb. RNA from PBMCs was the source of the TCR library. These data originate in a study of regulatory T cells in long-lasting Graves disease. Study-wide results and caveats: Favored usage of TRBV28, TRBJ1-2 and TRBJ2-5 was recorded in persistent disease. Thyroid tissue went unstudied; only peripheral blood was examined.

The rearrangement joins TRBV3-1 to TRBJ2-7; D gene ambiguous. The sequences come from peripheral blood mononuclear cells (PBMCs), collected when the disease was refractory, from a patient treated with antithyroid drugs. The TCR originated in a female donor with Graves disease. CDR3 in amino acids: CASSQDQTSYEQYF. CDR3 DNA sequence: TGTGCCAGCAGCCAAGACCAAACCTCATACGAGCAGTACTTC.